This T cell receptor (beta chain) was found in a study of T cell repertoires in cytomegalovirus infection. A single record per CDR3 protein comes from TCRdb applying MiXCR to the reads. The sample shows more than 650,000 distinct CDR3 sequences, about a third of them seen only once. Trimming took off 7 bases at V and 7 bases at J, with 12 bases between the two ends. This CDR3 has 12 amino acids. Concerning this clonotype itself: What it binds is not known.

Study-wide points: Adding up the frequency of public TCR beta families identified people who carried CMV plus the relevant HLA.

Input material: PBMCs. This clonotype was sampled from a human donor in good health (CMV status not recorded). Some clones in this sample may be carry-over from other donors' samples. The chain couples TRBV12-3 or TRBV12-4 to TRBJ2-3; the D gene is possibly TRBD2 (5 bases). The CDR3 sequence is CASTGGGYTQYF. The CDR3 DNA reads as TGTGCCAGCACCGGCGGAGGTTATACGCAGTATTTT.